This passage covers 20 T cell receptor beta chains from one sample sequenced in a study of chemoradiotherapy in HPV16-positive cancers. Profiling relied on immunoSEQ multiplex PCR, and the TCRdb table lists in-frame clones only, not all of them. Among 13,000 to 15,000 clones, approximately 90% were seen once, and the ten largest hold around 2.9%. The sequences come from blood, collected from a patient who underwent chemoradiotherapy. The receptors shown here come from a human donor with HPV-associated anogenital cancer.

The rearrangement links TRBV7-8 to TRBJ2-1; no clear D gene. Germline V gene sequence: CDR1 SGHVS, CDR2 FQNEAQ. The CDR3 has 15 residues. Trimming left V 4 bases short and J 10 bases short, with 20 bases between. CDR3 residues: CASSSKQFDPREQFF. As DNA, the CDR3 is TGTGCCAGCAGCTCTAAACAATTCGACCCGAGGGAGCAGTTCTTC.

The chain links TRBV5-1 to TRBJ2-2, with a weak D call TRBD1 (6 bases). CDR1 is SGHRS and CDR2 is YFSETQ in the germline V gene. The length of the CDR3 is 16 residues. The V end lost 4 bases, the J end lost 0 bases, and 13 bases lay between the germline ends. The CDR3 DNA reads as TGCGCCAGCAGCGCCGGACAGAGCGCGAACACCGGGGAGCTGTTTTTT. Encoded protein: CASSAGQSANTGELFF.

V gene TRBV9 combines with J gene TRBJ1-3; D remains unclear. CDR1 and CDR2 (germline): SGDLS, YYNGEE. With 3 bases removed from V and 4 bases from J, the gap between germline ends came to 5 bases. CDR3 size: 12 residues. CDR3 coding DNA: TGTGCCAGCAGCGCTCAGGGAAACACCATATATTTT. Translation: CASSAQGNTIYF.

The chain couples TRBV30 to TRBJ1-1; D call uncertain. The CDR3 is made up of 11 amino acids. Deletions cut 8 bases from V and 4 bases from J, with 11 bases between. The germline gives CDR1 GTSNPN, CDR2 SVGIG (reference sequence). CDR3 sequence: CAGTRSTEAFF. DNA of the CDR3: TGTGCCGGCACTCGGAGCACTGAAGCTTTCTTT.

The chain links TRBV10-3 to TRBJ1-2; the D gene is possibly TRBD1 (5 bases). V lost 8 bases and J lost 4, with 8 bases in between. CDR1 ENHRY and CDR2 SYGVKD come from the germline V gene. This CDR3 has 11 amino acids. CDR3 in amino acids: CAIPGTYGYTF. The CDR3 coding sequence is TGTGCCATCCCAGGGACCTATGGCTACACCTTC.

The genes are TRBV2 and TRBJ1-2; D uncertain. V lost 2 bases, J lost 4 bases, and 20 bases lay in between. Per germline, CDR1 SNHLY and CDR2 FYNNEI. The CDR3 totals 17 residues. CDR3 sequence: CASSETGGRRRAYGYTF. For the CDR3, the DNA is TGTGCCAGCAGTGAAACGGGAGGAAGACGCAGAGCCTATGGCTACACCTTC.

The chain has TRBV5-1 and TRBJ2-7; 7 bases fit TRBD1. This CDR3 is 15 amino acids long. Germline CDR1 is SGHRS and CDR2 is YFSETQ. V shed 2 bases and J 0 bases; nucleotides not matched to a gene: 5. The CDR3 sequence: CASSLKTGPSYEQYF. In DNA, the CDR3 is TGCGCCAGCAGCTTAAAGACAGGGCCCTCCTACGAGCAGTACTTC.

The chain combines TRBV15 with TRBJ1-4; 8 bases agree with TRBD1. CDR3 length: 15 residues. CDR1 is LNHNV, CDR2 YYDKDF, per germline (reference sequence). Unmatched junction bases numbered 3, after V lost 6 bases and J lost 0 bases. The CDR3 spells CATRTGVATNEKLFF. As DNA, the CDR3 is TGTGCCACCAGGACAGGGGTTGCAACTAATGAAAAACTGTTTTTT.

The genes are TRBV5-4 and TRBJ2-1; D gene ambiguous. The CDR3 totals 16 residues. V dropped 1 base and J dropped 1 base, with 12 bases sitting between them. CDR1 is SGHNT and CDR2 is YYREEE in the germline V gene (reference sequence). The CDR3 DNA reads TGTGCCAGCAGCTTGCCAGGCTCTCCTTCCTACAATGAGCAGTTCTTC. This codes for CASSLPGSPSYNEQFF.

This sequence joins TRBV4-3 and TRBJ1-4; D possibly corresponds to TRBD1 (5 bases). With 0 bases removed from V and 6 bases from J, the gap between germline ends came to 14 bases. The germline CDR1 and CDR2 sequences are LGHNA and YSLEER. This CDR3 contains 16 residues. The DNA for the CDR3 is TGCGCCAGCAGCCAAGATATGGGCAGAGGGGATGAAAAACTGTTTTTT. It specifies CASSQDMGRGDEKLFF.

This chain connects TRBV4-2 to TRBJ2-3, with D perhaps matching TRBD1 (6 bases). Germline V gene lookup returns CDR1 LGHNA and CDR2 YNFKEQ. Deletions cut 1 base from V and 7 bases from J, with 12 bases between. This CDR3 contains 14 residues. CDR3 nucleotide sequence: TGTGCCAGCAGCCAAGGCAGGGGAGTATATACGCAGTATTTT. As protein: CASSQGRGVYTQYF.

The V call is TRBV27, the J call TRBJ1-2; 7 bases align to TRBD1. The CDR3 length is 14 residues. J was trimmed by 0 bases and V by 2 bases; bases with no gene match: 0. Germline V CDR1 and CDR2: MNHEY, SMNVEV (reference sequence). DNA for the CDR3: TGTGCCAGCAGTTTACAGGGGGCTAACTATGGCTACACCTTC. Translated, it gives CASSLQGANYGYTF.

The chain carries TRBV28 and TRBJ1-6; D is perhaps TRBD1 (6 bases). Germline CDR1 and CDR2: MDHEN and SYDVKM. The CDR3 runs to 14 residues. The ends were cut back, 6 bases at V and 6 bases at J, with 12 bases in the middle. The chain's CDR3 is CASSRGTVNSPLHF. DNA for the CDR3: TGTGCCAGCAGCAGGGGTACGGTTAATTCACCCCTCCACTTT. Variable domain in full (rest from reference TRBV28 and TRBJ1-6): DVKVTQSSRYLVKRTGEKVFLECVQDMDHENMFWYRQDPGLGLRLIYFSYDVKMKEKGDIPEGYSVSREKKERFSLILESASTNQTSMYLCASSRGTVNSPLHFGNGTRLTVT.

V is TRBV5-5 and J is TRBJ2-3; no reliable D call. This CDR3 region has 14 residues. Trimming pared 4 bases from V and 4 bases from J, leaving 13 bases between. CDR1 is SGHKS, CDR2 YYEKEE, per germline (reference sequence). This CDR3 is CASSVGPLSDTQYF. The CDR3 DNA follows: TGTGCCAGCAGCGTTGGCCCCCTGTCAGATACGCAGTATTTT. Supplemented by reference TRBV5-5 and TRBJ2-3, the full variable domain reads DAGVTQSPTHLIKTRGQQVTLRCSPISGHKSVSWYQQVLGQGPQFIFQYYEKEERGRGNFPDRFSARQFPNYSSELNVNALLLGDSALYLCASSVGPLSDTQYFGPGTRLTVL.

The rearrangement uses TRBV9 and TRBJ2-5, with a possible D match to TRBD2 (6 bases). The V gene lost 4 bases and the J gene lost 2 bases, with 12 bases spanning the gap. The CDR3 spans 14 residues. Germline V gene data show CDR1 as SGDLS and CDR2 as YYNGEE. CDR3 amino acids: CASSPGGQQETQYF. The CDR3 nucleotides read TGTGCCAGCAGCCCCGGAGGGCAGCAAGAGACCCAGTACTTC.

The chain employs TRBV18 and TRBJ2-5; D not certain. Trimming removed 4 bases at V and 3 bases at J, with 3 bases between. Germline CDR1 and CDR2: KGHSH and LQKENI. The CDR3 is 11 amino acids. The CDR3 DNA follows: TGTGCCAGCTCACTAAAAGAGACCCAGTACTTC. Translated, it gives CASSLKETQYF.

The V call is TRBV30, the J call TRBJ2-7; TRBD2 matches at 11 bases. Germline V CDR1 and CDR2: GTSNPN, SVGIG (reference sequence). Unmatched junction bases numbered 3, after V lost 8 bases and J lost 0 bases. This CDR3 is built from 13 residues. CDR3 in DNA: TGTGCCAGTCTAGCGGGGGGCTCCTACGAGCAGTACTTC. This codes for CASLAGGSYEQYF.

V is TRBV6-5 and J is TRBJ2-1; D is unclear. CDR3 length: 16 residues. Looked up from germline, CDR1 is MNHEY and CDR2 is SVGAGI. V lost 0 bases to trimming and J lost 6 bases, with 15 bases between them. The CDR3 sequence is CASSYSGGPPFNEQFF. CDR3 bases: TGTGCCAGCAGTTACTCAGGCGGCCCCCCCTTCAATGAGCAGTTCTTC.

The chain employs TRBV6-1 and TRBJ1-1, with TRBD1 matching over 7 bases. Trimming cost V 7 bases and J 8 bases; bases outside gene matches: 13. Germline V gives CDR1 MNHNS, CDR2 SASEGT. This CDR3 contains 14 residues. For the CDR3, the DNA is TGTGCCAGCAATTCTTTACAGGGGCCCCCCGAAGCTTTCTTT. Residues: CASNSLQGPPEAFF.

The gene calls are TRBV27 and TRBJ1-2; 7 nucleotides agree with TRBD1. The germline V gene encodes CDR1 MNHEY and CDR2 SMNVEV (reference sequence). V lost 5 bases and J lost 4; bases outside the gene matches: 10. The CDR3 is 15 amino acids. The CDR3 bases are TGTGCCAGCAGTCCGAGGGCAGGGGGATTCTATGGCTACACCTTC. Residues: CASSPRAGGFYGYTF.